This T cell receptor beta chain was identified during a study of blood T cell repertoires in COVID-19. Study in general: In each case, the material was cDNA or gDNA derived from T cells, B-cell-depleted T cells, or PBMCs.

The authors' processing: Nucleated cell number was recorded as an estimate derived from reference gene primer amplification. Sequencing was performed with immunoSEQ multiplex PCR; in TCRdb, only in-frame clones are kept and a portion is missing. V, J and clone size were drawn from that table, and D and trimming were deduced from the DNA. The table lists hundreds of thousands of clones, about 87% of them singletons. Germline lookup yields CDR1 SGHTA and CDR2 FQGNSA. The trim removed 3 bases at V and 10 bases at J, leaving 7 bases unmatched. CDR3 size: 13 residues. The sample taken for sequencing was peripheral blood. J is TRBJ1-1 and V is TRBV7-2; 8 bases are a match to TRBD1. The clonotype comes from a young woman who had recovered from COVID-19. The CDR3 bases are TGTGCCAGCAGCTTTGACACAGGGGGGGGAGCTTTCTTT. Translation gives CASSFDTGGGAFF. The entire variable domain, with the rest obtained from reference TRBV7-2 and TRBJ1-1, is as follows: GAGVSQSPSNKVTEKGKDVELRCDPISGHTALYWYRQSLGQGLEFLIYFQGNSAPDKSGLPSDRFSAERTGGSVSTLTIQRTQQEDSAVYLCASSFDTGGGAFFGQGTRLTVV.